The 4 T cell receptor beta chains presented below share a single source sample, sequenced in a study of T cells in Graves' hyperthyroidism and ophthalmopathy. The TCR beta CDR3 regions underwent amplification using RNA transcripts as the source. The primer set for the first-round RT-PCR of the TCR CDR3 was HTBI. MiXCR, run by TCRdb on the multiplex PCR reads, gives a single entry per CDR3 protein. The sample records 490,000 or so distinct CDR3 sequences, approximately 23% being singletons. Sample: blood. All receptors come from a woman between 70 and 85 years old with Graves' ophthalmopathy.

The V gene is TRBV20-1, the J gene TRBJ1-5; TRBD1 is a possible D gene (5 bases). This CDR3 has 15 residues. The V gene's germline CDR1 is DFQATT and CDR2 SNEGSKA (reference sequence). The V end lost 1 base, the J end lost 7 bases, and 17 bases lay between the germline ends. The CDR3 DNA is TGCAGTGCTAGAGGGGGACGCCTGGGGGGACAGCCCCAGCATTTT. It translates to CSARGGRLGGQPQHF.

The chain recombines TRBV10-3 with TRBJ2-2; perhaps TRBD1 as D (5 bases). V shed 2 bases and J shed 5 bases, with 12 bases lying between them. The germline CDR1 and CDR2 sequences are ENHRY and SYGVKD. The CDR3 consists of 15 residues. In DNA form, the CDR3 reads TGTGCCATCAGTGAGGGGCAGGGTGGGACCGGGGAGCTGTTTTTT. Protein product: CAISEGQGGTGELFF.

This clonotype was found a few times. The CDR3 protein is CASTTQGPEGTQYF. The CDR3 DNA follows: TGTGCCAGCACCACACAGGGGCCCGAGGGTACGCAGTATTTT. V is TRBV6-2 or TRBV6-3 and J is TRBJ2-3; 7 bases are a match to TRBD1. The CDR3 runs to 14 residues. Germline values: CDR1 MNHEY, CDR2 SVGEGT. V was clipped by 7 bases and J by 8 bases; unmatched bases: 12.

The CDR3 loop is CATSRDPMREQYF. The CDR3 nucleotides read TGTGCCACATCCCGGGACCCGATGCGGGAGCAGTACTTC. This chain connects TRBV2 to TRBJ2-7; D tentatively fits TRBD1 or TRBD2 (5 bases each). Germline CDR1 and CDR2: SNHLY and FYNNEI. V lost 10 bases and J 7 bases, leaving 20 bases between the germline ends. The CDR3 length is 13 residues.